These 24 T cell receptor beta chains were all obtained from the same sample, sequenced in a study of shared T cell receptors in the human thymus. The protocol was immunoSEQ multiplex PCR, while the TCRdb copy is restricted to in-frame clones and leaves out a portion. Found here are 600,000 to 900,000 clones, roughly 88% of them singletons; the top ten hold about 0.0098%. The data also belong to a second study, concerning human thymus T cells.

Sequenced material: thymocytes. These receptors all come from a girl under three years old with a congenital heart defect.

The chain uses TRBV10-3 and TRBJ2-5; possibly TRBD1 for D (5 bases). There are 13 residues in the CDR3. CDR1 is ENHRY, CDR2 SYGVKD, per germline. V lost 4 bases to trimming and J lost 1 base, with 7 bases between them. The CDR3 sequence: CAISVQAQETQYF. Written as DNA, the CDR3 is TGTGCCATCAGTGTACAGGCCCAAGAGACCCAGTACTTC.

This clone has only a few counts. This chain uses TRBV5-1 with TRBJ1-4, with 7 bases fitting TRBD1. J gave up 4 bases and V 3 bases, and 6 bases lay outside the gene matches. CDR3 length: 15 amino acids. CDR1 and CDR2 (germline): SGHRS, YFSETQ. In nucleotides, the CDR3 is TGCGCCAGCAGCTGGGGGTGGGACAGTAATGAAAAACTGTTTTTT. This codes for CASSWGWDSNEKLFF.

The chain is built from TRBV5-4 and TRBJ2-7; D may be TRBD1 (6 bases). With 4 bases removed from V and 6 bases from J, the gap between germline ends came to 17 bases. The CDR3 length is 14 residues. Germline lookup yields CDR1 SGHNT and CDR2 YYREEE (reference sequence). The CDR3 reads CASSPGFRGFEQYF. The CDR3 DNA follows: TGTGCCAGCAGCCCGGGGTTCAGGGGCTTCGAGCAGTACTTC.

This clone showed up just a few times. The DNA of the CDR3 is TGTGCCAGCAGTTATCTCAGCGCTGAAGCTTTCTTT. It encodes CASSYLSAEAFF. V usage is TRBV6-6 and J usage is TRBJ1-1; D remains unclear. CDR3 length: 12 amino acids. The germline gives CDR1 MNHNY, CDR2 SVGAGI (reference sequence). Trimming left V 3 bases short and J 6 bases short, with 8 bases between.

A word on this clone: One end of the junction varies from germline; a read error may be responsible. V is TRBV4-2 and J is TRBJ2-2, with a weak D call TRBD2 (5 bases). Germline V gene data show CDR1 as LGHNA and CDR2 as YNFKEQ. The CDR3 runs to 15 residues. CDR3 region: CASSPRTYESGELLF. CDR3 nucleotide sequence: TGTGCCAGCAGCCCACGGACCTACGAATCCGGGGAGCTGCTTTTT.

V gene TRBV9 combines with J gene TRBJ1-2; 8 bases align to TRBD1. The CDR3 runs to 16 residues. After removal of 6 bases from V and 4 bases from J, the junction contained 14 bases not matched to a gene. Per the germline V gene, CDR1 is SGDLS and CDR2 is YYNGEE. CDR3 in DNA: TGTGCCAGCAACTTTTTTCCGACAGGGGACCTCTATGGCTACACCTTC. This translates into CASNFFPTGDLYGYTF.

The CDR3 DNA sequence: TGTGCCAGCAGCTTAGCGTGGTTTGGCAGGGGGAGCACAGATACGCAGTATTTT. This sequence encodes CASSLAWFGRGSTDTQYF. This chain joins TRBV7-9 and TRBJ2-3; 7 positions match TRBD1. Trimming at V came to 0 bases and at J to 0 bases, leaving 9 bases not matched to a gene. CDR1 is SEHNR, CDR2 FQNEAQ, per germline (reference sequence). There are 18 residues in the CDR3.

This rearrangement joins TRBV4-3 to TRBJ2-1; D call uncertain. Trimming removed 3 bases from V and 0 bases from J, with 12 bases in between. Germline values: CDR1 LGHNA, CDR2 YSLEER. This CDR3 has 16 amino acids. DNA of the CDR3: TGCGCCAGCAGCCAGGATCACCCAGGCTCCTACAATGAGCAGTTCTTC. This sequence encodes CASSQDHPGSYNEQFF.

The chain links TRBV5-5 to TRBJ2-6; TRBD2 might be the D (6 bases). This CDR3 has 19 residues. The V and J ends lost 1 base and 2 bases respectively, with 19 bases between them. Germline-derived CDR1 and CDR2 are SGHKS and YYEKEE (reference sequence). CDR3 amino acids: CASSLLSVGGKTGANVLTF. The CDR3 nucleotides read TGTGCCAGCAGCTTGTTATCTGTTGGGGGGAAAACTGGGGCCAACGTCCTGACTTTC.

This chain connects TRBV5-4 to TRBJ2-7, with 7 nucleotides matching TRBD1. V lost 4 bases to trimming and J lost 4 bases; unmatched junction nucleotides: 5. There are 13 residues in the CDR3. Germline V gene data show CDR1 as SGHNT and CDR2 as YYREEE (reference sequence). For the CDR3, the DNA is TGTGCCAGCAGCCACCGGGACAGTTACGAGCAGTACTTC. Residues: CASSHRDSYEQYF.

V gene TRBV14 combines with J gene TRBJ2-1; 9 bases are a match to TRBD1. This CDR3 region has 18 residues. The V gene end was trimmed by 0 bases and the J gene end by 9 bases; junction bases not matched to a gene: 15. Germline V CDR1 and CDR2: SGHDN, FVKESK. The CDR3 DNA is TGTGCCAGCAGCCAAGATATGTGGGGGGACAGGGCCACGGGTGAGCAGTTCTTC. It is translated as CASSQDMWGDRATGEQFF.

V gene TRBV4-1 combines with J gene TRBJ1-2, with TRBD1 matching over 7 bases. V gave up 0 bases and J gave up 6 bases; unmatched junction bases: 4. Germline CDR1 reads MGHRA; CDR2 reads YSYEKL. The CDR3 length is 14 residues. The chain's CDR3 is CASSQDKGAHGYTF. The CDR3 region has the DNA TGCGCCAGCAGCCAAGATAAGGGGGCCCATGGCTACACCTTC.

The chain joins TRBV6-1 to TRBJ1-2, with TRBD1 matching 9 bases. The CDR3 runs 14 residues. Losses at the gene ends were 10 bases for V and 5 bases for J; bases not matched to a gene: 11. Per the germline V gene, CDR1 is MNHNS and CDR2 is SASEGT. The CDR3 sequence: CAIQGGDRAYGYTF. DNA for the CDR3: TGTGCCATACAAGGAGGGGACAGGGCTTATGGCTACACCTTC.

This clone occurred a few times. The rearrangement links TRBV6-1 to TRBJ2-1; 11 bases map to TRBD2. V was clipped by 3 bases and J by 4 bases; unmatched bases: 14. The CDR3 spans 19 residues. CDR1 and CDR2 (germline): MNHNS, SASEGT. The CDR3 region has the DNA TGTGCCAGCAGTGAGGGGGGGCCTAGCGGGGGGCCCGGTTACAATGAGCAGTTCTTC. Translated: CASSEGGPSGGPGYNEQFF.

This clone was seen a single time. The sample has other DNA sequences that encode this CDR3 too. This chain links TRBV19 with TRBJ1-6; D call uncertain. The CDR3 is 18 amino acids. The V gene lost 4 bases and the J gene lost 0 bases, with 16 bases spanning the gap. Germline V CDR1 and CDR2: LNHDA, SQIVND (reference sequence). In DNA form, the CDR3 reads TGTGCCAGTAGTACCAGGAGGGCAATCATCTCCTATAATTCACCCCTCCACTTT. Its protein product is CASSTRRAIISYNSPLHF.

The chain uses TRBV6-1 and TRBJ1-2, with a tentative D call TRBD1 (6 bases). With 7 bases removed from V and 3 bases from J, the gap between germline ends came to 15 bases. Germline CDR1 is MNHNS and CDR2 is SASEGT. CDR3 length: 14 amino acids. CDR3 bases: TGTGCCAGCAAGGGACATAGACAAGACTATGGCTACACCTTC. Its protein is CASKGHRQDYGYTF.

This sequence joins TRBV28 and TRBJ2-7; the D gene is possibly TRBD1 (5 bases). The CDR3 sequence is 13 residues long. The germline V gene encodes CDR1 MDHEN and CDR2 SYDVKM. V lost 10 bases to trimming and J lost 0 bases, with 13 bases between them. This chain's CDR3 is CAITSGHSYEQYF. The CDR3 coding sequence is TGTGCCATCACCTCAGGACACTCCTACGAGCAGTACTTC.

This sequence joins TRBV6-1 and TRBJ2-5; D uncertain. Germline V gives CDR1 MNHNS, CDR2 SASEGT. This CDR3 is built from 14 residues. V lost 2 bases, J lost 0 bases, and 7 bases lay in between. CDR3 residues: CASSECEDQETQYF. CDR3 nucleotides: TGTGCCAGCAGTGAATGCGAGGACCAAGAGACCCAGTACTTC.

This chain joins TRBV12-5 and TRBJ1-2; maybe TRBD1 (6 bases). The CDR3 is made up of 20 amino acids. Germline V gives CDR1 LGHNT, CDR2 FRNRAP. V gave up 0 bases and J gave up 7 bases, with 30 bases separating them. CDR3 sequence (DNA): TGTGCTAGTGGTTTGGTCGGCTCGAACCCGGACAGTCCAGGAAACGGTGGCTACACCTTC. As protein: CASGLVGSNPDSPGNGGYTF.

V gene TRBV29-1 combines with J gene TRBJ2-5; TRBD2 agrees at 9 bases. V was pared by 7 bases and J by 5 bases, with 2 bases of the junction left unmatched. The germline V gene has CDR1 SQVTM and CDR2 ANQGSEA. CDR3 length equals 11 residues. The CDR3 coding sequence is TGCAGCGCGGGACTAGCCGAGACCCAGTACTTC. Its protein is CSAGLAETQYF.

The V call is TRBV28, the J call TRBJ1-1, with D possibly being TRBD1 (6 bases). V lost 4 bases, J lost 1 base, and 25 bases lay in between. Germline V lookup: CDR1 MDHEN, CDR2 SYDVKM. The CDR3 extends over 19 amino acids. CDR3 bases: TGTGCCAGCAGTTACGGGCCCGAAAACAGGGACGGACAGAACACTGAAGCTTTCTTT. It codes for CASSYGPENRDGQNTEAFF.

The chain has TRBV7-2 and TRBJ1-4; 8 bases match TRBD1. In germline, CDR1 is SGHTA, CDR2 FQGNSA. With V trimmed by 5 bases and J by 2 bases, 10 bases remained unmatched. This CDR3 is 17 amino acids long. CDR3 sequence: CASSHRDRLVTNEKLFF. CDR3 coding DNA: TGTGCCAGCAGCCATCGGGACAGGCTGGTGACTAATGAAAAACTGTTTTTT.

The chain is built from TRBV5-1 and TRBJ2-1; 12 bases match TRBD2. Germline V CDR1 and CDR2: SGHRS, YFSETQ. This CDR3 comprises 19 residues. After removal of 1 base from V and 0 bases from J, the junction contained 8 bases not matched to a gene. The CDR3 bases are TGCGCCAGCAGCTTGACTAGCGGGGGGTCTATTGCCTCCTACAATGAGCAGTTCTTC. It translates to CASSLTSGGSIASYNEQFF.

This rearrangement joins TRBV5-1 to TRBJ1-1; a possible D gene is TRBD1 (6 bases). Germline-derived CDR1 and CDR2 are SGHRS and YFSETQ. The CDR3 loop spans 16 amino acids. The ends were cut back, 0 bases at V and 5 bases at J, with 17 bases in the middle. CDR3 sequence reads: CASSLDRVTWRTEAFF. The CDR3 DNA follows: TGCGCCAGCAGCTTGGACAGGGTGACGTGGAGGACTGAAGCTTTCTTT. The full variable domain, its missing parts supplied by reference TRBV5-1 and TRBJ1-1, is KAGVTQTPRYLIKTRGQQVTLSCSPISGHRSVSWYQQTPGQGLQFLFEYFSETQRNKGNFPGRFSGRQFSNSRSEMNVSTLELGDSALYLCASSLDRVTWRTEAFFGQGTRLTVV.